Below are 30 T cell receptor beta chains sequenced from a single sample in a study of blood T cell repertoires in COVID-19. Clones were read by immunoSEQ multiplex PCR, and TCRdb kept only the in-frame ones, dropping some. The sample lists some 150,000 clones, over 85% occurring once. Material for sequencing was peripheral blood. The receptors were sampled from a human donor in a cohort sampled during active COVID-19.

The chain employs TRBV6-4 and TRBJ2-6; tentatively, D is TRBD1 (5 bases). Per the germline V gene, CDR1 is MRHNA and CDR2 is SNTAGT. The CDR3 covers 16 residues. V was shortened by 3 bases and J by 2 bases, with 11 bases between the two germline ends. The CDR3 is CASSEQGLTGANVLTF. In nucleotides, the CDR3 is TGTGCCAGCAGTGAGCAGGGCCTCACTGGGGCCAACGTCCTGACTTTC.

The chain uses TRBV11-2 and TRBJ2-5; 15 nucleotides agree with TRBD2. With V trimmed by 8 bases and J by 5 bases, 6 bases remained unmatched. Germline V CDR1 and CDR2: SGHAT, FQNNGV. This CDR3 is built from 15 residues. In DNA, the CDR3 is TGTGCCAGCTCCGAGGGGACTAGCGGGGGGGAGACCCAGTACTTC. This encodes CASSEGTSGGETQYF. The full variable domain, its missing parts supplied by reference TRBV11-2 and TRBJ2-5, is EAGVAQSPRYKIIEKRQSVAFWCNPISGHATLYWYQQILGQGPKLLIQFQNNGVVDDSQLPKDRFSAERLKGVDSTLKIQPAKLEDSAVYLCASSEGTSGGETQYFGPGTRLLVL.

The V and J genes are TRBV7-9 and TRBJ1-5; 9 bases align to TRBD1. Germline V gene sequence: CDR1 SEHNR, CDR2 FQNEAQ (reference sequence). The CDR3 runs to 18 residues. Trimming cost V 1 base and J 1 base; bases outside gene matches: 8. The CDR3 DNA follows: TGTGCCAGCAGCTTAGTTTTAACAGGGGGCGGGAGCAATCAGCCCCAGCATTTT. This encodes CASSLVLTGGGSNQPQHF. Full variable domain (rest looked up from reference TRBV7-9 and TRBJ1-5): DTGVSQNPRHKITKRGQNVTFRCDPISEHNRLYWYRQTLGQGPEFLTYFQNEAQLEKSRLLSDRFSAERPKGSFSTLEIQRTEQGDSAMYLCASSLVLTGGGSNQPQHFGDGTRLSIL.

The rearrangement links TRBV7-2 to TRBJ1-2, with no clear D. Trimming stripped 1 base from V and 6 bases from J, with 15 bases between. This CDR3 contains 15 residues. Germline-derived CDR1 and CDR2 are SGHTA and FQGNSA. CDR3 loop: CASSLDVSLINGYTF. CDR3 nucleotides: TGTGCCAGCAGCTTAGATGTTTCGCTAATTAATGGCTACACCTTC.

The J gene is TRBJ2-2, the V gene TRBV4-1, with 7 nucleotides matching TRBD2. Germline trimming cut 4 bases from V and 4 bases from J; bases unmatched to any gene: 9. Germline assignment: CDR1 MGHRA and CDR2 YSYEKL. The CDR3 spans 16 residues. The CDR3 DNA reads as TGCGCCAGCAGCCTCCCTCTAGCGGCGGGCACCGGGGAGCTGTTTTTT. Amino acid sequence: CASSLPLAAGTGELFF.

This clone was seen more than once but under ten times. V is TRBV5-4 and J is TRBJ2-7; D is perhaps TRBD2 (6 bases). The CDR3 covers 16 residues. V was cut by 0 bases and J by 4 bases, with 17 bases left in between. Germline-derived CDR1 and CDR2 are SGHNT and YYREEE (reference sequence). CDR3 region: CASSLDLVGGMYEQYF. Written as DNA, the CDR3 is TGTGCCAGCAGCTTGGACTTAGTCGGGGGAATGTACGAGCAGTACTTC.

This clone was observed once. The CDR3 region is CASSIEGTGLPGAGYTF. CDR3 in DNA: TGTGCCAGTAGTATCGAAGGGACAGGGCTGCCGGGTGCGGGCTACACCTTC. V usage is TRBV19 and J usage is TRBJ1-2; 9 nucleotides align to TRBD1. In germline, CDR1 is LNHDA, CDR2 SQIVND (reference sequence). The CDR3 extends over 17 amino acids. With V trimmed by 3 bases and J by 8 bases, 16 bases remained unmatched.

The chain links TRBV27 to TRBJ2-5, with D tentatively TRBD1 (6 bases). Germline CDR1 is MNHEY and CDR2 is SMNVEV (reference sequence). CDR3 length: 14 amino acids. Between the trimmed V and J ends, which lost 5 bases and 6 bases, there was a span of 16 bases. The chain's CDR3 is CASSTKQGTKTQYF. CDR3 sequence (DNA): TGTGCCAGCAGTACAAAACAGGGTACGAAGACCCAGTACTTC.

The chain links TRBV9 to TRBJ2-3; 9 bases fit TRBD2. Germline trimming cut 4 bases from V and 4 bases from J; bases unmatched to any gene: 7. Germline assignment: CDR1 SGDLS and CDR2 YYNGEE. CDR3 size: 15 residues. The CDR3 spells CASSISGGGSDTQYF. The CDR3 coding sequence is TGTGCCAGCAGCATTAGCGGGGGAGGCTCAGATACGCAGTATTTT.

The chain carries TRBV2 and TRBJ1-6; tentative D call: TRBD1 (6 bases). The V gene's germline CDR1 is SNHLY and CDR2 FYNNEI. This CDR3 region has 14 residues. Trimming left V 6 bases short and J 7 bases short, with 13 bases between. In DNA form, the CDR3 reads TGTGCCAGCAGGGAGGACAGCCGGAATTCACCCCTCCACTTT. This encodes CASREDSRNSPLHF.

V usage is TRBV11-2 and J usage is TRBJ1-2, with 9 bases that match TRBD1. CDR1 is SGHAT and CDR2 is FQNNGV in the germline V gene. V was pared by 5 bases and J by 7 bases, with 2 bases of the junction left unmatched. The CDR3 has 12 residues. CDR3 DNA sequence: TGTGCCAGCAGCAAGGGACAGGGTGGCTACACCTTC. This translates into CASSKGQGGYTF.

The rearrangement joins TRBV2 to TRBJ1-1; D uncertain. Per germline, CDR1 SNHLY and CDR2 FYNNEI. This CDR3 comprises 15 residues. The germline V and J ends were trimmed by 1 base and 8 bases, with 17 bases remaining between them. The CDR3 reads CASSEEGGGPREAFF. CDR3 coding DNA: TGTGCCAGCAGTGAAGAGGGAGGTGGTCCAAGGGAAGCTTTCTTT.

The CDR3 coding sequence is TGTGCCATCAGTGGACAGATGAACACTGAAGCTTTCTTT. Protein: CAISGQMNTEAFF. The chain employs TRBV10-3 and TRBJ1-1; a weak D match, TRBD1 (5 bases). Per germline, CDR1 ENHRY and CDR2 SYGVKD. Trimming took 4 bases from V and 0 from J, leaving 6 bases between them. The CDR3 covers 13 residues.

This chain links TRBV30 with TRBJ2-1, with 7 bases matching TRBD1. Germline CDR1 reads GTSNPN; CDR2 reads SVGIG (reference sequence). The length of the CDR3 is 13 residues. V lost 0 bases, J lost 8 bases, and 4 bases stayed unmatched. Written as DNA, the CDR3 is TGTGCCTGGAGTGTCTACAGGGGCGATGAGCAGTTCTTC. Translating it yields CAWSVYRGDEQFF.

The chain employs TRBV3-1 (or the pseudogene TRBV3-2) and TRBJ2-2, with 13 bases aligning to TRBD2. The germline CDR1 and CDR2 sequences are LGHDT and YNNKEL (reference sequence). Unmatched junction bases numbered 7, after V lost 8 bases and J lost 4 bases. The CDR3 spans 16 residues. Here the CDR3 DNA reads TGTGCCAGCGCACTAGCGGGGGGGCCGTTCACCGGGGAGCTGTTTTTT. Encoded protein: CASALAGGPFTGELFF.

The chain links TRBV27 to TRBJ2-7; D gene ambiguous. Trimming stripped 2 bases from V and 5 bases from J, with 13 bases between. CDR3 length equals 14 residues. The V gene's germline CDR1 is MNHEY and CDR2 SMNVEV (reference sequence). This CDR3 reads CASSLRSSQNEQYF. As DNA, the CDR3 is TGTGCCAGCAGTTTAAGATCCAGTCAGAACGAGCAGTACTTC.

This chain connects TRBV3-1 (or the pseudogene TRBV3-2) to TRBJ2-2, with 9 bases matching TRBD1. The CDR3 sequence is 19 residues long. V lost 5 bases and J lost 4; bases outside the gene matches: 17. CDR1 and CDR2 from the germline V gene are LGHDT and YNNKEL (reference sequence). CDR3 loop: CASSKIRDRDDYGTGELFF. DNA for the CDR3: TGTGCCAGCAGCAAAATCCGGGACAGGGACGATTATGGCACCGGGGAGCTGTTTTTT.

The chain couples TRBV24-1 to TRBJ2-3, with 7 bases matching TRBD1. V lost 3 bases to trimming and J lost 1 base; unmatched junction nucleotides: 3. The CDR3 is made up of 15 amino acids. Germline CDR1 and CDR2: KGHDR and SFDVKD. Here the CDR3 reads CATSDRTGGTDTQYF. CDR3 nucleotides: TGTGCCACCAGTGATAGGACAGGAGGCACAGATACGCAGTATTTT.

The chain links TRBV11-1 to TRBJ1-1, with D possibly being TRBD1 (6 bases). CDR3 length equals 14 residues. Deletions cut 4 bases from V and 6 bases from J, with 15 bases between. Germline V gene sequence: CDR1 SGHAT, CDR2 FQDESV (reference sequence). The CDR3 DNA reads TGTGCCAGCAGCTGGAAGGCAGGGGACGCTGAAGCTTTCTTT. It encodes CASSWKAGDAEAFF.

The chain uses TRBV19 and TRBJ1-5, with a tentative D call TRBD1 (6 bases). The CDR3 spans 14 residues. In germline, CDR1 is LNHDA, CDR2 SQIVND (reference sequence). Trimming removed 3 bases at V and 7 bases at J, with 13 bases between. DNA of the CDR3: TGTGCCAGTAGTATCGTACAGGGAGAACAGCCCCAGCATTTT. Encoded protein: CASSIVQGEQPQHF.

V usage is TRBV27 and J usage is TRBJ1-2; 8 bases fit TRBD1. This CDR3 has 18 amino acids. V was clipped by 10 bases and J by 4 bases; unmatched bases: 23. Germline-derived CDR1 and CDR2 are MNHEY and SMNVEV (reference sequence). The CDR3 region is CATNPGQGKQGVSYGYTF. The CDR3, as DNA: TGTGCCACCAACCCCGGGCAGGGTAAACAGGGGGTTTCCTATGGCTACACCTTC.

The CDR3 sequence is CASSPGLARLVPGETQYF. CDR3 DNA: TGTGCCAGCAGCCCGGGACTAGCACGTTTGGTTCCTGGGGAGACCCAGTACTTC. V is TRBV7-6 and J is TRBJ2-5; 9 bases fit TRBD2. This CDR3 has 18 residues. Per the germline V gene, CDR1 is SGHVS and CDR2 is FNYEAQ. J gave up 5 bases and V 5 bases, and 18 bases lay outside the gene matches.

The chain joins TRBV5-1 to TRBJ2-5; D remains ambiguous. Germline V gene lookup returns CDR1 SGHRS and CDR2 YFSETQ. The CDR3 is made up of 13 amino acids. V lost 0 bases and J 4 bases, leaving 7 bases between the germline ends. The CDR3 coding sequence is TGCGCCAGCAGCTTGGATGCGCCAGAGACCCAGTACTTC. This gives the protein CASSLDAPETQYF.

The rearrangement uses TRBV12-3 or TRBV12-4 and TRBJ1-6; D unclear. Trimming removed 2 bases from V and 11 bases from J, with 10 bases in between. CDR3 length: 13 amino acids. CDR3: CASSLTEDTPLHF. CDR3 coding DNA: TGTGCCAGCAGTTTAACCGAGGATACACCCCTCCACTTT.

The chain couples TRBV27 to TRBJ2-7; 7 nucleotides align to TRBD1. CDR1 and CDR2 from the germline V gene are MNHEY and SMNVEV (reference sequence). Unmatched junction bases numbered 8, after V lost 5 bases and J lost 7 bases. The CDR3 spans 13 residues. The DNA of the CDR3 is TGTGCCAGCAGTCAAACGGGACAGCGGGAGCAGTACTTC. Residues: CASSQTGQREQYF.

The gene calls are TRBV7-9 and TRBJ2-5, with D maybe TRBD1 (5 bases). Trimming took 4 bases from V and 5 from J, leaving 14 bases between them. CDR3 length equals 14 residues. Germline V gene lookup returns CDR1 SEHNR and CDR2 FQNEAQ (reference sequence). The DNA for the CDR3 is TGTGCCAGCAGCTATGGGGCAGCTTGGGAGACCCAGTACTTC. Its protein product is CASSYGAAWETQYF.

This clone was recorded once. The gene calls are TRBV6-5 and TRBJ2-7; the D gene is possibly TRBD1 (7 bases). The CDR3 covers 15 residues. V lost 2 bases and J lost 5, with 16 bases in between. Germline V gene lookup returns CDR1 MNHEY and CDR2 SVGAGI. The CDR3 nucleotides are TGTGCCAGCAGTTACCGCTGGCAGGGGGAGGACGAGCAGTACTTC. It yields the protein CASSYRWQGEDEQYF.

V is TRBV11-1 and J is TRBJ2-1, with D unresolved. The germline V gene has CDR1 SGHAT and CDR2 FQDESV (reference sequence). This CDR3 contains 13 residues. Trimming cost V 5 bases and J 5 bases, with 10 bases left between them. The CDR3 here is CASSPLPDNEQFF. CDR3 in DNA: TGTGCCAGCAGCCCCTTACCGGACAATGAGCAGTTCTTC.

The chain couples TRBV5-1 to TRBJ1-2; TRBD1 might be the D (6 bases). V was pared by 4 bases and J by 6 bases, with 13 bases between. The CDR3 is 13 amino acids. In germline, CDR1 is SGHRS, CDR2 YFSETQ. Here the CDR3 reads CASSPDSQNGYTF. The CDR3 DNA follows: TGCGCCAGCAGCCCGGACAGCCAAAATGGCTACACCTTC.

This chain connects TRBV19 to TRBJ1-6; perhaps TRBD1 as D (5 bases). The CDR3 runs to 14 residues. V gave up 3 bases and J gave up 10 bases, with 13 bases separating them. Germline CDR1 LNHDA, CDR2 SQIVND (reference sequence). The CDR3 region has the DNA TGTGCCAGTAGTATCGAACAGGTGGGATCACCCCTCCACTTT. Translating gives CASSIEQVGSPLHF. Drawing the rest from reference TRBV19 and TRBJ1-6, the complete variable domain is DGGITQSPKYLFRKEGQNVTLSCEQNLNHDAMYWYRQDPGQGLRLIYYSQIVNDFQKGDIAEGYSVSREKKESFPLTVTSAQKNPTAFYLCASSIEQVGSPLHFGNGTRLTVT.